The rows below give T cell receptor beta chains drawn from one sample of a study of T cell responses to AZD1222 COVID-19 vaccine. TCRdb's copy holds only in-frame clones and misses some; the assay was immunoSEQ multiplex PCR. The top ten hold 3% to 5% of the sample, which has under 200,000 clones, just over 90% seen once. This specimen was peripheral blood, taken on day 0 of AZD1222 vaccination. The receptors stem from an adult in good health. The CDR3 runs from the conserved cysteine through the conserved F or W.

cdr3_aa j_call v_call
CASSKEGKGAEAFF TRBJ1-1 TRBV4-1
CASRQRSNTGELFF TRBJ2-2 TRBV3-1/TRBV3-2
CAWTGTSGVNEQFF TRBJ2-1 TRBV30
CASSQDPRGPNTGELFF TRBJ2-2 TRBV14
CASSPPGPYSNQPQHF TRBJ1-5 TRBV18
CASSLSGSSYNEQFF TRBJ2-1 TRBV7-9
CASKAGVGDTQYF TRBJ2-3 TRBV19
CASSFDRATEAFF TRBJ1-1 TRBV11-2
CASSFSRGRVYNEQFF TRBJ2-1 TRBV19
CASSPPGQGIYEQYF TRBJ2-7 TRBV18
CASYMAGRSYEQYF TRBJ2-7 TRBV6-5
CASSLVASFSPLHF TRBJ1-6 TRBV5-6
CASSHGGSDTQYF TRBJ2-3 TRBV6-6
CASSGPASPLNGNQPQHF TRBJ1-5 TRBV6-4
CASSDSSGDTGELFF TRBJ2-2 TRBV6-4